This T cell receptor (beta chain) was observed in a study of cytomegalovirus exposure and HLA in healthy donors. Comments on this clone: Its antigen is not known.

Study observations and caveats: First-cohort TCR clusters tended to co-occur in the 130 or so validation repertoires, a later analysis found.

J was trimmed by 6 bases and V by 5 bases; bases with no gene match: 6. CDR3 size: 15 residues. CDR1 and CDR2 (germline): MDHEN, SYDVKM. TCRdb's copy holds only in-frame clones and misses some; the assay was immunoSEQ multiplex PCR. The table records 90,000 to 100,000 clones, roughly 87% of them present only once. The clonotype comes from a woman aged 30 to 39 in good health and CMV-seronegative. The sample taken for sequencing was PBMCs. This chain joins TRBV28 and TRBJ2-1; 11 nucleotides align to TRBD2. The CDR3 reads CASSPLAGAVNEQFF. The CDR3 nucleotides are TGTGCCAGCAGTCCACTAGCGGGAGCGGTCAATGAGCAGTTCTTC.